This T cell receptor beta chain was identified in a study of blood T cell repertoires in COVID-19. Background on the study: Acute-phase and convalescent COVID-19 samples originated in the United States, Italy and Spain.

In the source study's methods: Reference gene primer amplification yielded estimated nucleated cell counts. Data came from immunoSEQ multiplex PCR; TCRdb stores just in-frame clones and leaves some out. V and J calls and clone size are given by that table; D and trimming were obtained from the DNA. The table has roughly 100,000 clones, 84% seen once. This clone has a single count. V was pared by 1 base and J by 2 bases, with 14 bases between. Germline loops: CDR1 LNHDA, CDR2 SQIVND (reference sequence). The CDR3 sequence is 16 residues long. Material for sequencing was peripheral blood. This chain uses TRBV19 with TRBJ1-2, with a tentative D call TRBD1 (6 bases). The TCR originated in a man in his 60s with acute or convalescent COVID-19. In nucleotides, the CDR3 is TGTGCCAGTAGTATAGGCCAACACAGGGCCAACTATGGCTACACCTTC. Translated: CASSIGQHRANYGYTF.